The present entry profiles one TCR beta chain with its context. The antigen remains unidentified. This specimen belongs to a study of CD8 T cells in Susac syndrome. Study-level findings and limits: It was acknowledged in the study that the number of individuals who were included in its TCR sequencing and HLA analysis was relatively small.

The CDR3 is made up of 14 amino acids. Between the trimmed V and J ends, which lost 6 bases and 4 bases, there was a span of 14 bases. The germline V gene has CDR1 MNHEY and CDR2 SMNVEV (reference sequence). The RNA input was about 0.45 to 1 ug, and it was reverse transcribed with random hexamers. TCR beta CDR3 was amplified by immunoSEQ multiplex PCR. This amplification extended across 54 Vbeta and 13 Jbeta segments. TCRdb re-called the immunoSEQ multiplex PCR reads with MiXCR, one entry per CDR3 protein. Here the sample spans about 430,000 distinct CDR3 sequences, roughly 85% being singletons. From blood CD8+ and CD4+ T cells, the TCR beta chain was sequenced. Purification of the CD8+ and CD4+ T cells relied on negative isolation, and TEMRA cells underwent FACS enrichment.

The receptor's source is a human donor with multiple sclerosis. The specimen was CD8+ T cells from PBMCs. The J gene is TRBJ2-3, the V gene TRBV27; D possibly corresponds to TRBD2 (5 bases). The DNA for the CDR3 is TGTGCCAGCAGCCGATTATTAGCGTCAGATACGCAGTATTTT. Its protein is CASSRLLASDTQYF.